The source of this TCR beta chain is a study of blood T cell repertoires in COVID-19. Across the whole study: PBMCs, B-cell-depleted T cells, or T cells provided the cDNA or gDNA that made up the material.

Methods used by the authors: Cell counts per sample came from amplifying reference gene primers. The repertoire was sequenced with immunoSEQ multiplex PCR; TCRdb's copy has only in-frame clones and lacks some. The D gene and trimming were derived from the DNA, and the V and J assignments and clone size from that table. This table has about 60,000 clones, about 76% appearing once. Trimming took 3 bases from V and 10 from J, leaving 28 bases between them. The CDR3 has 17 amino acids. Germline V gives CDR1 DFQATT, CDR2 SNEGSKA (reference sequence). The receptor was derived from a man between 45 and 60 years old with active or convalescent COVID-19. V is TRBV20-1 and J is TRBJ2-1, with TRBD1 as a possible D gene (7 bases). The sequenced sample was peripheral blood. This CDR3 reads CSASRGHRGERGGEQFF. CDR3 sequence (DNA): TGCAGTGCTAGTCGGGGGCACAGGGGCGAAAGGGGAGGCGAGCAGTTCTTC.